This T cell receptor beta chain appears in the sequencing data of a study of shared clonotypes between healthy human individuals. Several immunoSEQ 96-well plates shared each subset's DNA, each plate a replicate. As processed by the authors: Filtering differed because ImmunoSEQ produced junction-only sequences that carried no quality scores. The method was immunoSEQ multiplex PCR; TCRdb's version includes in-frame clones alone and lacks a portion of them. V and J calls and clone size are copied from that table; D and trimming were computed from the DNA. The sample contains about 480,000 clones, nearly 80% of which appear only once. The donor cohort consisted entirely of Caucasian adults residing in Nashville, Tennessee. The CDR3 covers 16 residues. J gave up 4 bases and V 6 bases, and 14 bases lay outside the gene matches. Looked up from germline, CDR1 is MDHEN and CDR2 is SYDVKM. This clone appeared a single time.

This receptor was obtained from a woman in her 40s in good health. Some clones in this sample may be carry-over from other donors' samples. The chain employs TRBV28 and TRBJ1-2, with TRBD1 identical over 7 bases. Sequenced sample: PBMCs. This CDR3 is CASRRQGTDEIYGYTF. The CDR3 nucleotides are TGTGCCAGCAGGCGACAGGGAACGGACGAGATCTATGGCTACACCTTC.